The clone carrying this TCR beta chain has more than one count but fewer than ten. No antigen is known for it. Germline-derived CDR1 and CDR2 are SGHAT and FQDESV (reference sequence). V shed 5 bases and J shed 2 bases, with 10 bases lying between them. The CDR3 length is 13 residues. This sample stems from a study of T-cell reconstitution after alpha-beta-depleted transplantation in children. Notes on the study in general: High day-60 TCRbeta diversity in some patients came from surviving recipient T cells and thymic progenitors. Newly produced T cells mostly provided counts and TCRbeta diversity after one year, as hyperexpanded clones declined. Several hundred expanded graft clones reportedly supplied alpha-beta T cells about two months after transplant.

The TCRbeta library incorporated unique molecular identifiers. Each CDR3 protein gets one entry after TCRdb re-called the PCR reads with MiXCR. The data hold about 400,000 distinct CDR3 sequences, with 15% to 20% observed a single time. The sequence was obtained from a boy less than two years old who had a stem cell transplant for Wiskott-Aldrich syndrome, so the T cells may come from the graft donor. The V call is TRBV11-1, the J call TRBJ2-7; the D gene is possibly TRBD1 (5 bases). This specimen was PBMCs, mostly from graft donor cells, taken 360 days after TCRalphabeta/CD19-depleted stem cell transplant. CDR3 sequence (DNA): TGTGCCAGCAGCGGGGCGCCTCCCTACGAGCAGTACTTC. The encoded protein is CASSGAPPYEQYF.